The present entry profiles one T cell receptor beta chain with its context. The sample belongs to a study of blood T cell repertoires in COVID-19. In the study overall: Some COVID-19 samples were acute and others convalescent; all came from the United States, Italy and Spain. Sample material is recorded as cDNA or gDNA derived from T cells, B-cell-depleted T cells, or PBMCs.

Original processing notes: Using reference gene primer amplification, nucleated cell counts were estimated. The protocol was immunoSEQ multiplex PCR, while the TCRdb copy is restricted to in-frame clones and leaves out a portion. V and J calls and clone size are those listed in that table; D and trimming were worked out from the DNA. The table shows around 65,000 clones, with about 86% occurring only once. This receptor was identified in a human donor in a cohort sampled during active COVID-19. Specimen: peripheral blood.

In DNA form, the CDR3 reads TGTGCCAGCTCACCTGGACTAAACAATGAGCAGTTCTTC. Translation: CASSPGLNNEQFF. The rearrangement joins TRBV18 to TRBJ2-1; TRBD2 might be the D (6 bases). Trimming removed 3 bases at V and 5 bases at J, with 8 bases between. Germline CDR1 KGHSH, CDR2 LQKENI. The CDR3 loop spans 13 amino acids.